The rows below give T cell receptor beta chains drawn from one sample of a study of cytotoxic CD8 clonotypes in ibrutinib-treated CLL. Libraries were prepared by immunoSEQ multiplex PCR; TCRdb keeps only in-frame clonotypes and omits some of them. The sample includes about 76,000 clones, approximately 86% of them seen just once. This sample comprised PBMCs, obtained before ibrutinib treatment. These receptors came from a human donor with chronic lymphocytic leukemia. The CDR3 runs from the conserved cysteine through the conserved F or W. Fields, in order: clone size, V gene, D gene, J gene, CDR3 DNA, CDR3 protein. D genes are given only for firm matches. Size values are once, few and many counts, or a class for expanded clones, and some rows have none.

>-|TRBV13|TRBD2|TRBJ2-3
TGTGCCAGCAGCTTGGCTAGCGGGAGCAACACAGATACGCAGTATTTT
CASSLASGSNTDTQYF
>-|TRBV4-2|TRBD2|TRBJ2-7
TGTGCCAGCAGCCAAGAACCGCCCACTAGCGGGAGCCCCTACGAGCAGTACTTC
CASSQEPPTSGSPYEQYF
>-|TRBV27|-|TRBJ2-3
TGTGCCAGCAGTGACACAGATACGCAGTATTTT
CASSDTDTQYF
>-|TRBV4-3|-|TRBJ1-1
TGCGCCAGCAGCCTCACGGGTGTTTCGGGGAACACTGAAGCTTTCTTT
CASSLTGVSGNTEAFF
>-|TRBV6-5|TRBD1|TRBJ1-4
TGTGCCAGCAGTTTGACAGGGTTTAATGAAAAACTGTTTTTT
CASSLTGFNEKLFF
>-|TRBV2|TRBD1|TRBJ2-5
TGTGCCAGCAGTGGACAGGGGGCCGGGTTTTTGGAGACCCAGTACTTC
CASSGQGAGFLETQYF
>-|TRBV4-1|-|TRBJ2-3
TGCGCCAGCAGCCAAGATCAGTGGCCGGATGGCACAGATACGCAGTATTTT
CASSQDQWPDGTDTQYF
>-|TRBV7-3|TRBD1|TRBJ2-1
TGTGCCAGCAGCTTGGGACAGGAGTATGAGCAGTTCTTC
CASSLGQEYEQFF
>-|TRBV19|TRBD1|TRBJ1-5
TGTGCCAGCACGGATCAGGGGGAGAATAGCAATCAGCCCCAGCATTTT
CASTDQGENSNQPQHF
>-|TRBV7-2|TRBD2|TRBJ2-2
TGTGCCAGCAGCAAACGGGCCAGCGGGAGGGACACCGGGGAGCTGTTTTTT
CASSKRASGRDTGELFF
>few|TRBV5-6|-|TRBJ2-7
TGTGCCAGCAGCCAGAACTACGAGCAGTACTTC
CASSQNYEQYF
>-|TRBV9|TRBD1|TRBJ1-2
TGTGCCAGCAGCGTAGAGCAGGGGGCGCTTGGGTATGGCTACACCTTC
CASSVEQGALGYGYTF
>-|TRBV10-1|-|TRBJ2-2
TGCGCCAGCAGTGATCAGGGGATCTTCACCGGGGAGCTGTTTTTT
CASSDQGIFTGELFF
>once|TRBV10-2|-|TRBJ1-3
TGCGCCAGCAGTGAGGCCAGGGCCCTCTCTGGAAACACCATATATTTT
CASSEARALSGNTIYF
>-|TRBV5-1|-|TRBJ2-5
TGCGCCAGCAGCTCCTATCCACAAGAGACCCAGTACTTC
CASSSYPQETQYF
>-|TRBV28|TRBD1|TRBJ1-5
TGTGCCAGCAGTTTTTGGCAGGGGGCTAATAGCAATCAGCCCCAGCATTTT
CASSFWQGANSNQPQHF
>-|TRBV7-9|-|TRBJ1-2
TGTGCCAGCAGCTTAAGTTCTAGGACGGACTATGGCTACACCTTC
CASSLSSRTDYGYTF
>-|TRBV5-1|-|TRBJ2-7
TGCGCCAGCAGTTCGCAGGGGAGCTCCTACGAGCAGTACTTC
CASSSQGSSYEQYF
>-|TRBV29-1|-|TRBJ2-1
TGCAGCGTTGAAGATCGGGGCAGGGAAGCAACGTACAATGAGCAGTTCTTC
CSVEDRGREATYNEQFF
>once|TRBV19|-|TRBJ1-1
TGTGCCAGTAGTGCGACGGGCAACACTGAAGCTTTCTTT
CASSATGNTEAFF